By share, the clone carrying this T cell receptor (beta chain) ranks as medium-sized. Its antigen is unidentified. The CDR3 length is 15 residues. J gave up 9 bases and V 3 bases, and 10 bases lay outside the gene matches. Germline values: CDR1 LNHDA, CDR2 SQIVND (reference sequence). The time point was: week 35, safety follow-up. Doses comprised 300 ug of mutant IDH1 20-mer peptide each, plus topical imiquimod. Donors harbored newly found WHO grade 3 or 4 IDH1-mutant, ATRX-lost astrocytomas. The data derive from a study of a mutant IDH1 vaccine in newly diagnosed glioma. TCRdb's table, derived via immunoSEQ multiplex PCR, lists solely in-frame clones and lacks some. Of tens of thousands of clones listed, roughly 76% are singletons.

The source material was PBMCs, sampled from a glioma patient whose treatment included an IDH1 peptide vaccine. The V gene is TRBV19, the J gene TRBJ1-5, with 8 bases fitting TRBD1. The TCR comes from a man in his forties or fifties with glioma. CDR3 sequence: CASSIWTGPLRPQHF. The CDR3 bases are TGTGCCAGTAGTATCTGGACAGGGCCCCTACGGCCCCAGCATTTT.